The present T cell receptor beta chain was sequenced within a study of a mutant IDH1 vaccine in newly diagnosed glioma (dated by TCRdb to about 2021). About the investigation overall: In the chemotherapy-containing groups, vaccination started alongside temozolomide cycles, whereas in patients who had radiotherapy alone it started 4-6 weeks after radiotherapy. Of the 32 treated patients, approximately 62% were male and around 40% were female, and the mean age was roughly 40 years. Before enrollment, patients had received standard therapy of radiotherapy alone, temozolomide alone, or radiochemotherapy with temozolomide; most received the combination. The week-35 safety follow-up was designated visit V12, and the week-47 end of study was designated visit V13. Six visits were used for peripheral blood collection: V03 (baseline), V05, V07, V10, V12 and V13. Longitudinal TCRB deep sequencing was performed for some 25 treated patients wherever samples were available for exploratory analyses. What the work shows at the level of the full study, not this receptor alone: The authors stated that sample limitations prevented analyses of patient blood samples from being reproduced. PBMC samples for TCRB deep sequencing were selected based on availability. Across multiple MHC alleles, vaccine-induced immune responses were seen in around 93% of patients. Changes in the top peripheral T cell clonotypes picked up by TCRB sequencing did not appear to be linked to pseudoprogression.

The method behind the library was the immunoSEQ multiplex PCR assay. The hsTCRB Kit was used according to the manufacturer's protocol to amplify rearranged TCR beta chain sequences. Sequencing of TCRB libraries was carried out on an Illumina MiSeq. The source study handled its data this way. The proprietary platform of the kit vendor was used for demultiplexing, trimming and gene mapping. The immuneACCESS repertoire file appears here via TCRdb, limited to in-frame rearrangements. These files lack a portion of the clones; in checked studies, under half of the deficit traces to unresolved V genes, and the cause of the others is not known. V and J calls plus clone size are reproduced from that table; the DNA served to infer D and trimming. The sample data list over 65,000 clones, and approximately 84% of these were observed just once. The ten largest account for about 12% of the sample. The CDR3 runs 11 amino acids, cysteine and phenylalanine included. The read is trimmed to its CDR3 DNA, 33 bases read in frame from base 1. Per the germline V gene, MNHNS is the CDR1 and SASEGT is the CDR2. The junction carries 7 bases between V and J, which are trimmed by 5 bases and 5 bases respectively.

Concerning this clone: There is no known antigen for this receptor. No qualities accompany the bases; no much larger clone lies one base away.

Reading the label with the study, this specimen's time point is: week 35, safety follow-up. Every vaccine dose consisted of 300 ug of a 20-mer mutant IDH1 peptide in Montanide, administered subcutaneously together with topical imiquimod. Patients were given eight vaccinations, in weeks 1, 3, 5, 7, 11, 15, 19 and 23, which matched visits V03 through V10. All donors had newly diagnosed IDH1-mutant astrocytomas of WHO grade 3 or 4 that showed loss of nuclear ATRX. The samples were drawn from NOA16, a multicentre, single-arm, open-label phase I trial in Germany that tested a mutant IDH1 peptide vaccine in humans for the first time. The DNeasy Blood and Tissue Kit was used to extract genomic DNA from EDTA blood for TCRB sequencing.

The clonotype comes from a man younger than 35 with glioma. The starting material was PBMCs, obtained from a glioma patient whose treatment included an IDH1 peptide vaccine. The rearrangement joined TRBV6-1 to TRBJ2-7, with no D gene named confidently. The CDR3 protein: CASSNNNEQYF. The bases are TGTGCCAGCAGTAATAACAACGAGCAGTACTTC.